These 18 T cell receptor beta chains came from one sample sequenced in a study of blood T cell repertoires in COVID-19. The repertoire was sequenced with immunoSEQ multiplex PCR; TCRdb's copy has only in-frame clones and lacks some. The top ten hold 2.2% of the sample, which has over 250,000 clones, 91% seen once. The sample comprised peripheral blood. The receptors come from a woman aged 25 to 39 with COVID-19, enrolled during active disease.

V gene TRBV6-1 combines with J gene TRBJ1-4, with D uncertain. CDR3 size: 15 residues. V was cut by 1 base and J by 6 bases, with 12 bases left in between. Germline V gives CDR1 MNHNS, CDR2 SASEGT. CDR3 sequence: CASSEGRSGDEKLFF. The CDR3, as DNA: TGTGCCAGCAGTGAAGGGAGGTCAGGAGATGAAAAACTGTTTTTT.

CDR3 protein: CASKGQGIYGYTF. The CDR3 DNA follows: TGTGCCAGTAAAGGACAGGGGATCTATGGCTACACCTTC. This chain joins TRBV19 and TRBJ1-2, with 9 bases fitting TRBD1. The germline CDR1 and CDR2 sequences are LNHDA and SQIVND (reference sequence). V lost 7 bases and J lost 4; bases outside the gene matches: 4. The CDR3 covers 13 residues.

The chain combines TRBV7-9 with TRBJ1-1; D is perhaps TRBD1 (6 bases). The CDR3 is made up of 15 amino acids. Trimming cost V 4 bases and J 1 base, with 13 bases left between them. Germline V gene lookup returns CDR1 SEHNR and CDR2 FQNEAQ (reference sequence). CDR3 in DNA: TGTGCCAGCAGCTCTGGTGGACAGAGGAACACTGAAGCTTTCTTT. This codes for CASSSGGQRNTEAFF.

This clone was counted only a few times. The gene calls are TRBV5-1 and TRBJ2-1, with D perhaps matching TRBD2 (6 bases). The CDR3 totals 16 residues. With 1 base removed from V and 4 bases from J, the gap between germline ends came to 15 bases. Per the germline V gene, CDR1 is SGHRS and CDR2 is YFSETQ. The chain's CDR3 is CASSLISGVSYNEQFF. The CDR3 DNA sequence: TGCGCCAGCAGCTTGATTTCGGGAGTCTCATACAATGAGCAGTTCTTC.

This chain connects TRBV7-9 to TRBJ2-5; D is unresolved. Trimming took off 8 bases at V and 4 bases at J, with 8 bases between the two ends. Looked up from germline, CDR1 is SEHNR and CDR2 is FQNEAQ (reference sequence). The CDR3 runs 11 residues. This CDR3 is CASFAGETQYF. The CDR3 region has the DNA TGTGCCAGCTTCGCAGGAGAGACCCAGTACTTC.

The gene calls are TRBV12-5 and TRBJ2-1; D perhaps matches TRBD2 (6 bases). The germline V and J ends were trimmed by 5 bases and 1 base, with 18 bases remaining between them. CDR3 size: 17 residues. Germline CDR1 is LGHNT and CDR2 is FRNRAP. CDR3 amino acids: CASGERGGVGSYNEQFF. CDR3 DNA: TGTGCTAGTGGTGAACGTGGAGGGGTAGGATCCTACAATGAGCAGTTCTTC.

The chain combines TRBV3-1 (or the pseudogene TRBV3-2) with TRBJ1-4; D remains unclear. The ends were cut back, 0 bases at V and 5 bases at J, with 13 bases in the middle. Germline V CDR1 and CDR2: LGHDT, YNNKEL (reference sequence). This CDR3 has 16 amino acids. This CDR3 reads CASSQDSPGGNEKLFF. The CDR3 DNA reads TGTGCCAGCAGCCAAGATTCCCCGGGAGGGAATGAAAAACTGTTTTTT.

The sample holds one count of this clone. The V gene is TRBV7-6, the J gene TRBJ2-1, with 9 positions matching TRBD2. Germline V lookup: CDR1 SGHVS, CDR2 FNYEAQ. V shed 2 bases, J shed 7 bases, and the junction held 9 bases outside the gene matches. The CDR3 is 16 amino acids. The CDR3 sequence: CASSLLVSGRKNEQFF. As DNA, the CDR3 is TGTGCCAGCAGCTTACTTGTCAGCGGGAGGAAGAATGAGCAGTTCTTC.

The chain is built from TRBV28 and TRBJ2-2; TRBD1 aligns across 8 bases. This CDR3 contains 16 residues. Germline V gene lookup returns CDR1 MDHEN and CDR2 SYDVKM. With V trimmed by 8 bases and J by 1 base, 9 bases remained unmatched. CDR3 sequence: CASETKGTGNTGELFF. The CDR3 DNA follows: TGTGCCAGCGAAACCAAAGGGACAGGGAACACCGGGGAGCTGTTTTTT.

This CDR3 is CASSIEGTGRRSDTEAFF. Written as DNA, the CDR3 is TGTGCCAGTAGTATAGAAGGGACAGGGAGAAGAAGCGACACTGAAGCTTTCTTT. The V gene is TRBV19, the J gene TRBJ1-1; TRBD1 agrees at 9 bases. CDR1 is LNHDA, CDR2 SQIVND, per germline (reference sequence). With V trimmed by 0 bases and J by 3 bases, 11 bases remained unmatched. The CDR3 loop spans 18 amino acids.

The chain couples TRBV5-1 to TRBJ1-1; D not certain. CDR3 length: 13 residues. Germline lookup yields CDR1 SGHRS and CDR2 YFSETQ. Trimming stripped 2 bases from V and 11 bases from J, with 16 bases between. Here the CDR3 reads CASSFHPGMGAFF. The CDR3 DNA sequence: TGCGCCAGCAGCTTCCACCCGGGGATGGGCGCTTTCTTT.

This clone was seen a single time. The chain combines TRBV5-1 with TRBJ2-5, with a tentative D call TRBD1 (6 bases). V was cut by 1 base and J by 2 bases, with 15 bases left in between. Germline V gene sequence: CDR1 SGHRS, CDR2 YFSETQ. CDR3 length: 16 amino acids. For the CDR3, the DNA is TGCGCCAGCAGCTTGCTCGGCAGGGGCGAGCAAGAGACCCAGTACTTC. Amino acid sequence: CASSLLGRGEQETQYF.

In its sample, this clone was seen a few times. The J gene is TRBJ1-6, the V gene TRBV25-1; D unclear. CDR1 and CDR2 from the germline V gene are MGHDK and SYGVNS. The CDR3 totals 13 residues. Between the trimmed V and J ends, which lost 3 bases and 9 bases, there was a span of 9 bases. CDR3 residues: CASSEAGGSPLHF. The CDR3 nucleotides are TGTGCCAGCAGTGAGGCGGGTGGTTCACCCCTCCACTTT. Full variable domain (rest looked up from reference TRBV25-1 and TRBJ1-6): EADIYQTPRYLVIGTGKKITLECSQTMGHDKMYWYQQDPGMELHLIHYSYGVNSTEKGDLSSESTVSRIRTEHFPLTLESARPSHTSQYLCASSEAGGSPLHFGNGTRLTVT.

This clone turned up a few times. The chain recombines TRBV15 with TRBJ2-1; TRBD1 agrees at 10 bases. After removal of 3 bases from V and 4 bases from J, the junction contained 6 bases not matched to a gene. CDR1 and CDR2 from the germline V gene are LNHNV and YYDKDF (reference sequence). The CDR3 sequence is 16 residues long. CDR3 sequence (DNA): TGTGCCACCAGCAGGGTCTGGGACAGGGGATACAATGAGCAGTTCTTC. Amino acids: CATSRVWDRGYNEQFF.

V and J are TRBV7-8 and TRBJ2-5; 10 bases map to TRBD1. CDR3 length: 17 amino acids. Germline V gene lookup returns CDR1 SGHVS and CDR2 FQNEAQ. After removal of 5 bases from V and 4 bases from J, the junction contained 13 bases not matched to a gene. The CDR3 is CASSPPGTGVMAETQYF. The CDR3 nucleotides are TGTGCCAGCAGCCCCCCCGGGACAGGGGTAATGGCAGAGACCCAGTACTTC.

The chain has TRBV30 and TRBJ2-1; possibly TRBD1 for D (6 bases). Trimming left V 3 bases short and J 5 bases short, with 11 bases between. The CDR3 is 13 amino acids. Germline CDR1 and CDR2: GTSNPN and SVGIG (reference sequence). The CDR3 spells CAWRGHRNNEQFF. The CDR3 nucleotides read TGTGCCTGGAGGGGACACAGAAACAATGAGCAGTTCTTC.

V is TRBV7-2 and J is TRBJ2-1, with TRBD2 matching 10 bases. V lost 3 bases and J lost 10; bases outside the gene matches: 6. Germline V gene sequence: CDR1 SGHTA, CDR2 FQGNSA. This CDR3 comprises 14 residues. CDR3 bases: TGTGCCAGCAGCTTTTATATGACTAGCGGGGAGCAGTTCTTC. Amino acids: CASSFYMTSGEQFF.

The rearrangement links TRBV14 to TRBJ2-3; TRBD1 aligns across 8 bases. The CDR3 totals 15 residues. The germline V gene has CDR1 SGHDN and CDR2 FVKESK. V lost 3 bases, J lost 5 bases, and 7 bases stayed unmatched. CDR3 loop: CASSQPGQVLDTQYF. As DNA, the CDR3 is TGTGCCAGCAGCCAGCCGGGACAGGTCTTAGATACGCAGTATTTT.